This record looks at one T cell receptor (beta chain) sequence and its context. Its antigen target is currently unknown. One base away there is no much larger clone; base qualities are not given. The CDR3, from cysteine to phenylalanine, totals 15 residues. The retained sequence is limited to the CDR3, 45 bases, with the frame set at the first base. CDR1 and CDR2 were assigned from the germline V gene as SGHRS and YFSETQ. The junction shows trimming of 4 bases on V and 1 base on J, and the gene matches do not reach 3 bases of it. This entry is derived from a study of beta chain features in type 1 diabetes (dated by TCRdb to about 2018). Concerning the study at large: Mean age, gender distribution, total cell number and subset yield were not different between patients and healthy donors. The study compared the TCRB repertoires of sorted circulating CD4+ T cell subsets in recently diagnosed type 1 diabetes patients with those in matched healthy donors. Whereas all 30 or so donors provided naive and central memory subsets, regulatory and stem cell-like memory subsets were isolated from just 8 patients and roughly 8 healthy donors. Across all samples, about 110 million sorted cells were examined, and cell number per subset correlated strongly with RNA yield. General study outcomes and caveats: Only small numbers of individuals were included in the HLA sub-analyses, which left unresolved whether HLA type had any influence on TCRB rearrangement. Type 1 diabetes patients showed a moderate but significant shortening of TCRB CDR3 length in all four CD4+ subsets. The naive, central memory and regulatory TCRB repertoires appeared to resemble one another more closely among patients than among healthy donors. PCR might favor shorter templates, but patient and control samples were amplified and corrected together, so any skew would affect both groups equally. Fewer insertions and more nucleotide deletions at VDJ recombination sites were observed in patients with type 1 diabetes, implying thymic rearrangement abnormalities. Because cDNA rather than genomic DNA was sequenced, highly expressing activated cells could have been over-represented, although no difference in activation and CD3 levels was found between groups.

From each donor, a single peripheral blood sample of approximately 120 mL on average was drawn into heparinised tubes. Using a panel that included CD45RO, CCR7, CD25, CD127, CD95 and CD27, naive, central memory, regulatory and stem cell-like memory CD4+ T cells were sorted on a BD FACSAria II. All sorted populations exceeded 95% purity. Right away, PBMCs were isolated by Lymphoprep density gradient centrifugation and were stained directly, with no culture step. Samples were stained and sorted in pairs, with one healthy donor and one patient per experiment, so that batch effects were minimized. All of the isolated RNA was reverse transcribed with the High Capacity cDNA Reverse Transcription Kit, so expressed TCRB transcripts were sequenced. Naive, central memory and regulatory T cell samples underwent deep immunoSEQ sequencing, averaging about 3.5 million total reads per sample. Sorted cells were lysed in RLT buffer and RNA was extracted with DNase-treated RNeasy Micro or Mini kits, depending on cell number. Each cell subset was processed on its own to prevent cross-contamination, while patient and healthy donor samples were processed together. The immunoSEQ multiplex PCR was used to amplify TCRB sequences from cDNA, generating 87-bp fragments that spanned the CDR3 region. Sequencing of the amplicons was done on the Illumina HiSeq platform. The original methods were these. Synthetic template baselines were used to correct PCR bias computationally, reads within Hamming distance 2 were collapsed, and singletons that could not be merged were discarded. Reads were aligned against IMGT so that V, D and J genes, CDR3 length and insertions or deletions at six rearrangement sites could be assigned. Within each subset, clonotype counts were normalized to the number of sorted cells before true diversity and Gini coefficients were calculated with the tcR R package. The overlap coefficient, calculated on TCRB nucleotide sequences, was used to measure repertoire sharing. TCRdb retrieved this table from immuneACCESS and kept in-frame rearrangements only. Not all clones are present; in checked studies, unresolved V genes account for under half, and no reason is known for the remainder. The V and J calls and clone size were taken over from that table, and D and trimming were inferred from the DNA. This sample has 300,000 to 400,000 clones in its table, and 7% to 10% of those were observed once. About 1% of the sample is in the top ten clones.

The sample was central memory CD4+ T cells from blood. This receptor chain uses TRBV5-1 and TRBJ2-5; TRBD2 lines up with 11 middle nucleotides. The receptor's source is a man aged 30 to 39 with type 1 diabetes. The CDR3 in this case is CASSGGTSGQETQYF. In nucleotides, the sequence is TGCGCCAGCAGCGGCGGGACTAGCGGCCAAGAGACCCAGTACTTC.